The subject of this entry is one T cell receptor beta chain. This entry is derived from a study of cytomegalovirus exposure and HLA in healthy donors. On the study more broadly: Of the donors genotyped, approximately 400 in all, around 77% fell in the Caucasian-associated ancestry cluster.

The CDR3 runs 12 residues. Germline CDR1 is SQVTM and CDR2 is ANQGSEA. With V trimmed by 7 bases and J by 4 bases, 5 bases remained unmatched. Both 60 Vbeta primers and 13 Jbeta primers went into the PCR. Assay: immunoSEQ multiplex PCR; the TCRdb copy retains only in-frame clones and omits some. The sample lists approximately 160,000 clones; 65% to 80% were seen once. The source is a woman aged 40 to 49 in good health and CMV-seropositive. Input material: PBMCs. The chain has TRBV29-1 and TRBJ2-7; 9 nucleotides agree with TRBD1. For the CDR3, the DNA is TGCAGCGGAACGACAGGGGGGTACGAGCAGTACTTC. It yields the protein CSGTTGGYEQYF.